The rows below give T cell receptor beta chains drawn from one sample of a study of blood T cell repertoires in COVID-19. The method was immunoSEQ multiplex PCR; TCRdb's version includes in-frame clones alone and lacks a portion of them. The sample carries about 230,000 clones, 84% recorded once. Sequenced: peripheral blood. The receptors were sampled from an elderly woman with active or convalescent COVID-19. Each CDR3 is given with its conserved first and last residue. A D gene is named only where the DNA matches it firmly. Size values are once, few and many counts, or a class for expanded clones, and some rows have none.

-	TRBV24-1	TRBJ2-1	-	CATSDPLTGSYEQFF	TGTGCCACCAGTGATCCCCTGACAGGTAGCTATGAGCAGTTCTTC
few	TRBV5-1	TRBJ2-2	-	CASSVAPRVGTGELFF	TGCGCCAGCAGCGTTGCGCCCAGGGTTGGCACCGGGGAGCTGTTTTTT
-	TRBV19	TRBJ2-7	TRBD1	CASSTGTGNYEQYF	TGTGCCAGTAGTACCGGGACAGGGAACTACGAGCAGTACTTC
-	TRBV28	TRBJ2-7	TRBD2	CASSRTSGGYEQYF	TGTGCCAGCAGTCGGACTAGCGGGGGGTACGAGCAGTACTTC
-	TRBV2	TRBJ1-4	-	CASSDGGEGEKLFF	TGTGCCAGCAGTGATGGAGGGGAGGGTGAAAAACTGTTTTTT
-	TRBV6-5	TRBJ1-5	-	CASSYGQFNQPQHF	TGTGCCAGCAGTTATGGACAGTTTAATCAGCCCCAGCATTTT
-	TRBV5-1	TRBJ2-3	TRBD2	CASASGLGATDTQYF	TGCGCCAGCGCCTCGGGACTAGGGGCCACAGATACGCAGTATTTT
-	TRBV18	TRBJ2-3	-	CASSPYATGTDTQYF	TGTGCCAGCTCACCATACGCGACAGGCACAGATACGCAGTATTTT
once	TRBV12-5	TRBJ1-2	TRBD1	CASGWDSPGYTF	TGTGCTAGTGGTTGGGACAGTCCGGGCTACACCTTC
-	TRBV5-5	TRBJ2-5	TRBD1	CASSRRVDRVETQYF	TGTGCCAGCAGCCGTCGGGTCGACAGGGTGGAGACCCAGTACTTC
-	TRBV27	TRBJ1-3	TRBD1	CASSSPTGSGNTIYF	TGTGCCAGCAGTTCGCCGACAGGGTCCGGAAACACCATATATTTT
-	TRBV5-1	TRBJ1-3	TRBD1	CASSLDRGDTIYF	TGCGCCAGCAGCTTGGACAGGGGAGACACCATATATTTT
-	TRBV7-2	TRBJ2-2	-	CASSSYRGTGELFF	TGTGCCAGCAGCTCCTACCGGGGGACCGGGGAGCTGTTTTTT
-	TRBV7-9	TRBJ2-4	TRBD2	CASRPVGLAGVAKNIQYF	TGTGCCAGCAGACCAGTGGGACTAGCGGGAGTAGCCAAAAACATTCAGTACTTC
-	TRBV5-1	TRBJ2-1	-	CASSLVGSAYNEQFF	TGCGCCAGCAGCTTGGTGGGGAGCGCCTACAATGAGCAGTTCTTC
-	TRBV4-2	TRBJ1-1	TRBD1	CASSQTGTGGVNTEAFF	TGTGCCAGCAGCCAAACCGGGACAGGTGGAGTGAACACTGAAGCTTTCTTT
many	TRBV11-2	TRBJ1-2	-	CASSSLQGFKGYGYTF	TGTGCCAGCAGCTCTTTACAGGGTTTTAAGGGCTATGGCTACACCTTC
-	TRBV9	TRBJ2-1	-	CASSPLTSSYNEQFF	TGTGCCAGCAGCCCGCTGACTAGTTCATACAATGAGCAGTTCTTC
once	TRBV4-1	TRBJ1-1	-	CASSQDLNRVGNTEAFF	TGCGCCAGCAGCCAAGATCTAAACAGGGTGGGGAACACTGAAGCTTTCTTT
-	TRBV14	TRBJ2-3	-	CASSRRGPSTDTQYF	TGTGCCAGCAGCCGGAGGGGCCCTAGCACAGATACGCAGTATTTT
-	TRBV2	TRBJ2-7	TRBD2	CASHRGGSYEQYF	TGTGCCAGCCATCGGGGGGGGTCCTACGAGCAGTACTTC
-	TRBV7-2	TRBJ2-2	-	CASRGPGEGAGELFF	TGTGCCAGCCGAGGCCCGGGAGAGGGAGCCGGGGAGCTGTTTTTT
-	TRBV7-2	TRBJ2-7	-	CASSLFSASAFYEQYF	TGTGCCAGCAGCTTATTCTCGGCTAGCGCCTTTTACGAGCAGTACTTC
-	TRBV11-3	TRBJ1-2	TRBD1	CASSLGVQGANYGYTF	TGTGCCAGCAGCTTAGGGGTACAGGGGGCGAACTATGGCTACACCTTC
few	TRBV5-6	TRBJ2-7	-	CASSTQGTAYEQYF	TGTGCCAGCAGCACGCAGGGTACCGCCTACGAGCAGTACTTC
-	TRBV5-1	TRBJ2-7	-	CASSFVTGSSSYEQYF	TGCGCCAGCAGCTTTGTAACAGGGTCTAGCTCCTACGAGCAGTACTTC
-	TRBV7-2	TRBJ2-1	TRBD2	CASSSPGLANNEQFF	TGTGCCAGCAGCTCCCCGGGACTAGCTAACAATGAGCAGTTCTTC
-	TRBV15	TRBJ1-2	TRBD1	CATSKGTAESAYGYTF	TGTGCCACCAGCAAGGGGACAGCCGAGTCCGCATATGGCTACACCTTC
-	TRBV4-2	TRBJ1-5	TRBD1	CASSQALTLTGGDDQPQHF	TGTGCCAGCAGCCAAGCCCTCACACTGACAGGGGGCGATGATCAGCCCCAGCATTTT
-	TRBV20-1	TRBJ2-7	-	CSAGAGDSYEQYF	TGCAGTGCTGGTGCCGGGGATTCCTACGAGCAGTACTTC
-	TRBV5-1	TRBJ2-2	-	CASRLSTGEIGELFF	TGCGCCAGCAGGCTCTCGACCGGGGAGATTGGGGAGCTGTTTTTT
-	TRBV7-2	TRBJ1-1	-	CASSLALLQAYTEAFF	TGTGCCAGCAGCTTGGCCCTGCTTCAGGCATACACTGAAGCTTTCTTT
-	TRBV7-2	TRBJ1-5	-	CASSVGNNNQPQHF	TGTGCCAGCAGCGTGGGCAACAACAATCAGCCCCAGCATTTT
-	TRBV27	TRBJ1-2	-	CASSFWASGGDYGYTF	TGTGCCAGCAGTTTTTGGGCCTCGGGGGGGGACTATGGCTACACCTTC
-	TRBV27	TRBJ2-2	TRBD1	CASRKDSGTGIYRELFF	TGTGCCAGCAGAAAAGATTCCGGGACAGGGATTTACCGGGAGCTGTTTTTT
-	TRBV27	TRBJ2-3	TRBD2	CASSSWTSGKDTQYF	TGTGCCAGCAGTTCCTGGACTAGCGGGAAGGATACGCAGTATTTT
-	TRBV28	TRBJ1-5	-	CASSSEGLGNQPQHF	TGTGCCAGCAGTTCGGAGGGACTGGGCAATCAGCCCCAGCATTTT
-	TRBV9	TRBJ2-1	-	CASSVEAEAYNEQFF	TGTGCCAGCAGCGTAGAGGCGGAAGCTTACAATGAGCAGTTCTTC
-	TRBV19	TRBJ2-6	-	CASSIDKELSLSGANVLTF	TGTGCCAGTAGTATAGATAAAGAACTCTCTCTCTCTGGGGCCAACGTCCTGACTTTC
-	TRBV18	TRBJ2-3	-	CASSPSGSTDTQYF	TGTGCCAGCTCACCATCGGGGAGCACAGATACGCAGTATTTT
-	TRBV2	TRBJ1-2	-	CASSEDTRAAGYTF	TGTGCCAGCAGTGAGGACACCCGGGCCGCGGGCTACACCTTC
-	TRBV15	TRBJ2-2	-	CATSRYLARGELFF	TGTGCCACCAGCAGGTACTTAGCCCGCGGGGAGCTGTTTTTT
once	TRBV21-1	TRBJ1-1	-	CASPNDKDTEAFF	TGTGCCAGTCCTAACGACAAGGACACTGAAGCTTTCTTT
-	TRBV19	TRBJ2-7	TRBD1	CASSIAEGADEQYF	TGTGCCAGTAGTATAGCAGAGGGGGCGGACGAGCAGTACTTC
-	TRBV11-3	TRBJ2-1	-	CASSLGGHSYNEQFF	TGTGCCAGCAGCTTAGGAGGTCACTCCTACAATGAGCAGTTCTTC
-	TRBV6-5	TRBJ2-7	TRBD1	CAARDRNYEQYF	TGTGCCGCAAGGGACAGGAACTACGAGCAGTACTTC
-	TRBV27	TRBJ1-2	TRBD1	CASRYRDRDDGYTF	TGTGCCAGCAGATACCGGGACAGGGACGATGGCTACACCTTC
-	TRBV5-6	TRBJ2-5	TRBD2	CASSSTREGETQYF	TGTGCCAGCAGCTCCACGCGGGAGGGGGAGACCCAGTACTTC
-	TRBV28	TRBJ2-5	TRBD2	CASSPRGLLAGGETQYF	TGTGCCAGCAGCCCCCGGGGTTTGCTAGCGGGGGGAGAGACCCAGTACTTC
-	TRBV7-9	TRBJ2-1	TRBD2	CATETSGTYNEQFF	TGTGCCACCGAGACTAGCGGGACCTACAATGAGCAGTTCTTC
-	TRBV5-4	TRBJ1-4	-	CASSLVGAGTNEKLFF	TGTGCCAGCAGCTTGGTTGGGGCCGGGACTAATGAAAAACTGTTTTTT
-	TRBV6-2/TRBV6-3	TRBJ2-3	TRBD2	CASSLRWTSGKGTDTQYF	TGTGCCAGCAGCCTGCGCTGGACTAGCGGGAAGGGCACAGATACGCAGTATTTT
-	TRBV9	TRBJ2-7	TRBD2	CASSVGLADSYEQYF	TGTGCCAGCAGCGTAGGACTAGCGGACTCCTACGAGCAGTACTTC
once	TRBV5-1	TRBJ2-2	-	CASIPGHATGELFF	TGCGCCAGCATCCCGGGACACGCCACCGGGGAGCTGTTTTTT